The text below deals with one TCR beta chain. There are a few counts of this clone. No cognate antigen has been identified for it. No base quality values were provided; no much bigger clone lies one nucleotide off. Receptor libraries were prepared by the immunoSEQ multiplex PCR assay. The table was pulled from immuneACCESS by TCRdb, which kept in-frame rearrangements only. Such tables lose some clones; where checked, under half of the loss comes from unresolved V genes, and the rest has no known cause. Present in this sample are hundreds of thousands of clones, about 80% of which were seen just once. The ten most abundant clones make up around 0.013% of the sample. The CDR3 goes from the cysteine to the phenylalanine over 13 residues. The only DNA kept is the CDR3, 39 bases in frame from the first base. The data belong to a study of shared T cell receptors in the human thymus (dated by TCRdb to the early 2020s). Regarding the research as a whole: The study examined how the human thymus generates shared, self-reactive T-cell receptor alpha chains.

This same sample was also part of a study on human thymus T cells. As the second study states: In Finland, the donors were immunologically healthy infants who were having open corrective cardiac surgery for congenital heart defects. The thymus tissue came from surgical resects taken out during corrective cardiac surgery. Both the thymic and the peripheral blood repertoires appeared to show biased V and J gene segment usage. The related research reported highly overlapping thymic TCR repertoires among unrelated individuals. The study used under ten infant thymus samples plus four related peripheral blood samples to characterize TCR alpha and beta repertoires. The cohort included several male and a couple of female infants, with donor ages spanning 7 to 244 days. Thymocytes were released mechanically from tissue and stored at -70 °C as pellets of about 9.5-32 million cells. A QIAsymphony instrument was used to extract genomic DNA from the frozen cell pellets. Using the immunoSEQ multiplex PCR assay, the TCRB and TCRAD loci were amplified from a standardized quantity of quality-controlled genomic DNA. Amplicons spanned the V(D)J region at a length sufficient to cover the CDR3 and identify V and J genes. The amplicons were sequenced on an Illumina platform via the commercial immunoSEQ service. Primer bias and sequencing errors were corrected as previously described, and TCRAD and TCRB definitions were based on the IMGT database. immunoSEQ Analyzer 3.0 and VDJTools were used for repertoire analysis, which covered basic statistics, V/J segment usage, diversity estimates, rarefaction and pairwise overlap. Diversity was estimated with Chao1, ChaoE, Efron-Thisted, Shannon and inverse Simpson indices, and also on datasets down-sampled to the smallest sample. For repertoire overlap, CDR3 nucleotide sequence, V gene and J gene had to match strictly, and clustering was done by Jaccard-based multidimensional scaling. On average, thymus samples yielded approximately 780,000 unique TCRB clonotypes, whereas blood samples yielded some 80,000.

The sequenced sample was thymocytes. The clonotype originates from a boy younger than two with a congenital heart defect. Donor details come from another sample of the same person, matched by shared clones. Here the chain combines TRBV21-1 and TRBJ2-3; the table's TRBD2 call for D was not verified on the DNA. TRBV21-1 is tagged as a pseudogene. The CDR3 protein: CASSKVSPDTQYF. The DNA is as follows: TGTGCCAGCAGCAAAGTTAGCCCAGATACGCAGTATTTT.